This TCR beta chain was captured in a study of CD8 T cells in Susac syndrome. Regarding the study as a whole: The study recognized that its TCR sequencing and HLA analysis covered a relatively small number of individuals.

An input of about 0.5 to 1 ug of RNA was subjected to reverse transcription using random hexamers. Across 54 Vbeta and 13 Jbeta, TCR beta CDR3 was amplified with immunoSEQ multiplex PCR. One entry per CDR3 protein, called by TCRdb with MiXCR from the immunoSEQ multiplex PCR reads. In the table there are 150,000 to 200,000 distinct CDR3 sequences, approximately 95% of which are singletons. Through negative isolation, CD4+ and CD8+ T cells were obtained, while TEMRA cells were enriched using FACS. This clonotype was seen a single time. The antigen remains unidentified. This clonotype originated in a human donor with multiple sclerosis. The material sequenced was CD4+ T cells from PBMCs.

CDR3 DNA sequence: TGCAGCGTTTGGCCCGGCCCTTTTAGCAGCTCCTACAATGAGCAGTTCTTC. Translated, it gives CSVWPGPFSSSYNEQFF. This sequence joins TRBV29-1 and TRBJ2-1; D call uncertain. V was clipped by 5 bases and J by 0 bases, with 20 bases between them. The CDR3 is 17 amino acids. Germline V CDR1 and CDR2: SQVTM, ANQGSEA.